What follows are 9 T cell receptor beta chains derived from one specimen sequenced in a study of Tregs in tolerant kidney transplant recipients. Sequenced by immunoSEQ multiplex PCR; TCRdb stores in-frame clones only, minus some. There are 15,000 to 20,000 clones in the sample; around 71% occur only once, and 3.4% lies in the top ten. These receptors have no identified antigens. Sequenced sample: Tregs from blood cultured with allogeneic cells. Source of these receptors: a human donor in good health.

V gene TRBV5-1 combines with J gene TRBJ1-1; no definite D call. The CDR3 contains 14 residues. Germline V gene sequence: CDR1 SGHRS, CDR2 YFSETQ. Between the trimmed V and J ends, which lost 0 bases and 0 bases, there was a span of 6 bases. The CDR3 DNA sequence: TGCGCCAGCAGCTTGGGGTGGATGAACACTGAAGCTTTCTTT. Residues: CASSLGWMNTEAFF.

The chain has TRBV6-5 and TRBJ2-7; D remains unclear. CDR3 length equals 15 residues. Germline-derived CDR1 and CDR2 are MNHEY and SVGAGI. V was clipped by 0 bases and J by 3 bases, with 12 bases between them. The CDR3 here is CASSYSRHGYYEQYF. CDR3 sequence (DNA): TGTGCCAGCAGTTACTCGCGACACGGATACTACGAGCAGTACTTC.

The CDR3 here is CASTPMGATTGELFF. The CDR3, as DNA: TGTGCCAGTACCCCGATGGGGGCGACCACCGGGGAGCTGTTTTTT. J is TRBJ2-2 and V is TRBV19; weak D call: TRBD1 (6 bases). Trimming left V 7 bases short and J 4 bases short, with 16 bases between. CDR1 and CDR2 from the germline V gene are LNHDA and SQIVND (reference sequence). This CDR3 has 15 residues. Looking up the rest from reference TRBV19 and TRBJ2-2 gives the full variable domain: DGGITQSPKYLFRKEGQNVTLSCEQNLNHDAMYWYRQDPGQGLRLIYYSQIVNDFQKGDIAEGYSVSREKKESFPLTVTSAQKNPTAFYLCASTPMGATTGELFFGEGSRLTVL.

The chain combines TRBV6-5 with TRBJ2-1, with TRBD1 matching over 9 bases. CDR3 length: 14 amino acids. V lost 5 bases to trimming and J lost 4 bases; unmatched junction nucleotides: 3. Germline CDR1 MNHEY, CDR2 SVGAGI. CDR3 sequence reads: CASSRQGGYNEQFF. The CDR3 DNA is TGTGCCAGCAGTCGACAGGGGGGGTACAATGAGCAGTTCTTC.

This clone appeared once. This sequence may be a read error, since a much larger clone differs from it by one base. The same CDR3 can be traced to other DNA sequences in this sample. The chain carries TRBV7-3 and TRBJ2-1; 7 nucleotides match TRBD1. This CDR3 is 13 amino acids long. Looked up from germline, CDR1 is SGHTA and CDR2 is FQGTGA. The CDR3 DNA is TGTGCCAGCAGCTTGGGACAGCACAATGAGCAATTCTTC. It codes for CASSLGQHNEQFF. Filled out from reference TRBV7-3 and TRBJ2-1, the complete variable domain reads GAGVSQTPSNKVTEKGKYVELRCDPISGHTALYWYRQSLGQGPEFLIYFQGTGAADDSGLPNDRFFAVRPEGSVSTLKIQRTERGDSAVYLCASSLGQHNEQFFGPGTRLTVL.

The V and J genes are TRBV6-1 and TRBJ2-7; tentatively, D is TRBD1 (6 bases). The CDR3 is 14 amino acids. The V and J ends lost 5 bases and 3 bases respectively, with 14 bases between them. CDR1 MNHNS and CDR2 SASEGT come from the germline V gene. The CDR3 DNA reads as TGTGCCAGCAGTCTAGCACAGGGTTTCTACGAGCAGTACTTC. Translation: CASSLAQGFYEQYF.

This clone occurred once. The rearrangement uses TRBV6-6 and TRBJ1-2; the match to TRBD1 covers 9 bases. The junction had 9 bases not matched to a gene; V was cut back by 2 bases and J by 8 bases. Germline CDR1 and CDR2: MNHNY and SVGAGI (reference sequence). The CDR3 is made up of 15 amino acids. CDR3: CASSYPLGQGVGYTF. The CDR3 DNA reads as TGTGCCAGCAGTTACCCTTTGGGACAGGGAGTCGGCTACACCTTC.

The chain joins TRBV5-1 to TRBJ2-1, with 9 nucleotides matching TRBD2. This CDR3 comprises 16 residues. The trim removed 0 bases at V and 3 bases at J, leaving 4 bases unmatched. Germline lookup yields CDR1 SGHRS and CDR2 YFSETQ. This CDR3 reads CASSLVAGVSYNEQFF. The CDR3 region has the DNA TGCGCCAGCAGCTTGGTAGCGGGAGTAAGCTACAATGAGCAGTTCTTC. Looking up the rest from reference TRBV5-1 and TRBJ2-1 gives the full variable domain: KAGVTQTPRYLIKTRGQQVTLSCSPISGHRSVSWYQQTPGQGLQFLFEYFSETQRNKGNFPGRFSGRQFSNSRSEMNVSTLELGDSALYLCASSLVAGVSYNEQFFGPGTRLTVL.

The V gene is TRBV5-1, the J gene TRBJ1-3; 9 bases map to TRBD1. The germline CDR1 and CDR2 sequences are SGHRS and YFSETQ. V shed 4 bases, J shed 2 bases, and the junction held 7 bases outside the gene matches. This CDR3 is 16 amino acids long. As DNA, the CDR3 is TGCGCCAGCAGCGAAACAGGGGGCCTTACTGGAAACACCATATATTTT. Translating gives CASSETGGLTGNTIYF.